This entry concerns a single T cell receptor (beta chain). Its antigen is currently unknown. The CDR3 has 16 residues. Germline V gene sequence: CDR1 MNHEY, CDR2 SVGAGI. V was pared by 0 bases and J by 2 bases, with 1 base of the junction left unmatched. These data belong to a study of cytomegalovirus exposure and HLA in healthy donors. Whole-study findings and limits: As was reported, the HLA-A and HLA-B alleles of most subjects were accurately predicted from TCR beta sequences. Three chains linked to CMV were shown in vitro to be specific for CMV antigens.

The study ran its PCR with 60 Vbeta and 13 Jbeta primers. The table came from immunoSEQ multiplex PCR; TCRdb's copy has only in-frame clones and leaves some out. The sample includes over 150,000 clones, 60% to 85% of them seen just once. The sample taken for sequencing was PBMCs. This clonotype originated in a male donor in good health and CMV-seropositive. The chain combines TRBV6-5 with TRBJ2-3; 11 bases are a match to TRBD2. The CDR3, as DNA: TGTGCCAGCAGTTACTCACTAGCGGGGGTCACAGATACGCAGTATTTT. Translation: CASSYSLAGVTDTQYF.